This T cell receptor beta chain is drawn from a study of blood T cell repertoires in COVID-19. About the study: PBMCs, B-cell-depleted T cells, or T cells were the source of the cDNA or gDNA that made up the material.

Per germline, CDR1 SGHNT and CDR2 YYREEE (reference sequence). The junction had 5 bases not matched to a gene; V was cut back by 2 bases and J by 6 bases. This CDR3 contains 15 residues. Per the original methods: It was from reference gene primer amplification that nucleated cell counts were estimated. Assay used: immunoSEQ multiplex PCR; TCRdb lists only in-frame clones, some missing. V, J and clone size reflect that table, while D and trimming were determined from the DNA. Of fewer than 250,000 clones listed, around 82% are singletons. The sequenced material came from peripheral blood. This TCR was sampled from a man aged 45-65 years with active or convalescent COVID-19. V and J are TRBV5-4 and TRBJ2-7, with 13 bases lining up with TRBD2. CDR3 bases: TGTGCCAGCAGCTTAGGGACTAGCGGGATTCTCGAGCAGTACTTC. Translated: CASSLGTSGILEQYF.